The 21 T cell receptor beta chains below come from one sample, sequenced in a study of CD8+ T cells in alopecia areata. As the sequencing template, cDNA was produced by extracting RNA and reverse transcribing it. Here immunoSEQ multiplex PCR was the method, and the copy in TCRdb shows in-frame clones only, minus some. The table shows roughly 150,000 clones, with 45% to 65% occurring only once. The treatment: oral pan-JAK inhibitor, 5-10 mg twice daily. Sample: CD8+ T cells sorted from blood, taken at week 4, from a patient treated with tofacitinib. The origin of the receptors is a human donor with alopecia areata.

This clone was seen only a few times. The chain combines TRBV29-1 with TRBJ2-5; D is uncertain. In germline, CDR1 is SQVTM, CDR2 ANQGSEA. The CDR3 is 12 amino acids. The V gene lost 1 base and the J gene lost 1 base, with 4 bases spanning the gap. The CDR3: CSVEGSQETQYF. CDR3 nucleotide sequence: TGCAGCGTTGAAGGTAGCCAAGAGACCCAGTACTTC.

The chain links TRBV7-2 to TRBJ1-1; D unresolved. This CDR3 comprises 15 residues. The V and J ends lost 1 base and 0 bases respectively, with 9 bases between them. Germline V gene data show CDR1 as SGHTA and CDR2 as FQGNSA. Written as DNA, the CDR3 is TGTGCCAGCAGCTTAGGGGTCTACATGAACACTGAAGCTTTCTTT. Protein: CASSLGVYMNTEAFF.

This clone was detected a few times. V gene TRBV5-1 combines with J gene TRBJ1-4; 11 positions agree with TRBD1. V dropped 4 bases and J dropped 5; count of bases not matched to a gene: 1. Germline V gene data show CDR1 as SGHRS and CDR2 as YFSETQ. The CDR3 loop spans 14 amino acids. Here the CDR3 DNA reads TGCGCCAGCAGCCGGGACAGGGGGAATGAAAAACTGTTTTTT. Its translation is CASSRDRGNEKLFF.

The V and J genes are TRBV19 and TRBJ2-7; D gene uncertain. Per germline, CDR1 LNHDA and CDR2 SQIVND (reference sequence). The CDR3 consists of 11 residues. V lost 5 bases to trimming and J lost 2 bases, with 4 bases between them. Here the CDR3 DNA reads TGTGCCAGTAGTGCGGCCTACGAGCAGTACTTC. This codes for CASSAAYEQYF.

The rearrangement joins TRBV6-5 to TRBJ2-7; TRBD1 is a possible D gene (5 bases). CDR1 is MNHEY and CDR2 is SVGAGI in the germline V gene. The CDR3 consists of 15 residues. V was pared by 0 bases and J by 1 base, with 10 bases between. The CDR3, as DNA: TGTGCCAGCAGTTACTCGAACTCAGGGTCCTACGAGCAGTACTTC. Translating it yields CASSYSNSGSYEQYF.

V and J are TRBV27 and TRBJ2-1; maybe TRBD2 (5 bases). The CDR3 runs to 13 residues. Trimming took 6 bases from V and 3 from J, leaving 9 bases between them. From germline, CDR1 is MNHEY and CDR2 SMNVEV (reference sequence). The CDR3 nucleotides are TGTGCCAGCAGCGGGGAGCTCTACAATGAGCAGTTCTTC. This gives the protein CASSGELYNEQFF.

The rearrangement links TRBV30 to TRBJ2-2; no clear D gene. CDR1 and CDR2 from the germline V gene are GTSNPN and SVGIG (reference sequence). V lost 2 bases to trimming and J lost 5 bases, with 12 bases between them. This CDR3 is 14 amino acids long. CDR3 protein: CAWSPNSGTGELFF. As DNA, the CDR3 is TGTGCCTGGAGTCCCAACTCCGGGACCGGGGAGCTGTTTTTT. The complete variable domain, with remaining parts taken from reference TRBV30 and TRBJ2-2, reads SQTIHQWPATLVQPVGSPLSLECTVEGTSNPNLYWYRQAAGRGLQLLFYSVGIGQISSEVPQNLSASRPQDRQFILSSKKLLLSDSGFYLCAWSPNSGTGELFFGEGSRLTVL.

This clone was seen more than once but under ten times. The chain employs TRBV14 and TRBJ2-3; 7 bases are shared with TRBD2. There are 15 residues in the CDR3. Trimming removed 3 bases from V and 2 bases from J; junction bases left unmatched: 5. Germline CDR1 SGHDN, CDR2 FVKESK. CDR3 loop: CASSHASGITDTQYF. The CDR3 DNA reads as TGTGCCAGCAGCCATGCCAGCGGGATCACAGATACGCAGTATTTT. Combining the CDR3 with reference TRBV14 and TRBJ2-3 gives the whole variable domain EAGVTQFPSHSVIEKGQTVTLRCDPISGHDNLYWYRRVMGKEIKFLLHFVKESKQDESGMPNNRFLAERTGGTYSTLKVQPAELEDSGVYFCASSHASGITDTQYFGPGTRLTVL.

This clone was picked up a small number of times. The V and J genes are TRBV4-3 and TRBJ1-3; TRBD1 is a possible D gene (5 bases). Germline assignment: CDR1 LGHNA and CDR2 YSLEER. The CDR3 totals 17 residues. V gave up 0 bases and J gave up 0 bases, with 12 bases separating them. Written as DNA, the CDR3 is TGCGCCAGCAGCCAAGATTTGGAGGGACCCTCTGGAAACACCATATATTTT. Residues: CASSQDLEGPSGNTIYF.

The chain has TRBV2 and TRBJ1-6; D is perhaps TRBD1 (5 bases). This CDR3 region has 15 residues. CDR1 and CDR2 from the germline V gene are SNHLY and FYNNEI. The V gene lost 4 bases and the J gene lost 4 bases, with 11 bases spanning the gap. The CDR3 nucleotides are TGTGCCAGCAGTGTCCCCAGGGATTATAATTCACCCCTCCACTTT. It encodes CASSVPRDYNSPLHF.

This clone has a count of ten or more. This rearrangement joins TRBV27 to TRBJ2-7, with 9 bases lining up with TRBD1. The ends lost 8 bases at V and 5 bases at J; junction bases unmatched: 4. The CDR3 contains 12 residues. CDR1 and CDR2 from the germline V gene are MNHEY and SMNVEV (reference sequence). CDR3 region: CASGTGSHEQYF. The DNA of the CDR3 is TGTGCCAGCGGGACAGGGTCACACGAGCAGTACTTC.

J is TRBJ2-7 and V is TRBV30, with 10 positions matching TRBD2. The CDR3 is 13 amino acids. With 7 bases clipped from V and 2 bases from J, the junction kept 5 bases outside the gene matches. Germline CDR1 and CDR2: GTSNPN and SVGIG (reference sequence). The CDR3 bases are TGTGCCTCTAGCGGGGGCGCAACCTACGAGCAGTACTTC. Translated, it gives CASSGGATYEQYF.

The V gene is TRBV18, the J gene TRBJ2-7; 8 bases are a match to TRBD2. There are 13 residues in the CDR3. Per germline, CDR1 KGHSH and CDR2 LQKENI. The V segment lost 3 bases and the J segment 4 bases; nucleotides outside the gene matches: 2. The DNA of the CDR3 is TGTGCCAGCTCACCCCCGGGAGGGTACGAGCAGTACTTC. It specifies CASSPPGGYEQYF.

This clone was seen a few times. This chain connects TRBV5-1 to TRBJ2-3; TRBD1 agrees at 9 bases. J gave up 3 bases and V 1 base, and 6 bases lay outside the gene matches. The V gene's germline CDR1 is SGHRS and CDR2 YFSETQ. CDR3 length equals 16 residues. Here the CDR3 reads CASSLQGQGVTDTQYF. CDR3 DNA sequence: TGCGCCAGCAGCTTGCAGGGACAGGGTGTTACAGATACGCAGTATTTT.

This clone was picked up one time. The chain is built from TRBV6-1 and TRBJ2-7, with no clear D. The ends were cut back, 2 bases at V and 5 bases at J, with 10 bases in the middle. CDR1 is MNHNS, CDR2 SASEGT, per germline. The CDR3 totals 13 residues. CDR3 DNA: TGTGCCAGCAGTGAACTTCTGGCCAACGAGCAGTACTTC. Translated, it gives CASSELLANEQYF.

This clone occurred once. This chain links TRBV5-1 with TRBJ2-5; 8 positions match TRBD1. Germline V gene lookup returns CDR1 SGHRS and CDR2 YFSETQ. Trimming removed 5 bases from V and 3 bases from J; junction bases left unmatched: 6. CDR3 size: 14 residues. In DNA form, the CDR3 reads TGCGCCAGCAGATCTACGACAGGGGAAGAGACCCAGTACTTC. Translation gives CASRSTTGEETQYF.

The V and J genes are TRBV6-5 and TRBJ2-3; the D is unclear. Germline V gene sequence: CDR1 MNHEY, CDR2 SVGAGI. Trimming left V 2 bases short and J 5 bases short, with 8 bases between. This CDR3 is 13 amino acids long. The CDR3 loop is CASSYSEGDTQYF. The CDR3 nucleotides read TGTGCCAGCAGTTACAGTGAAGGAGATACGCAGTATTTT.

The chain combines TRBV7-9 with TRBJ2-7; 10 positions agree with TRBD1. The V segment lost 7 bases and the J segment 5 bases; nucleotides outside the gene matches: 11. CDR1 SEHNR and CDR2 FQNEAQ come from the germline V gene (reference sequence). CDR3 length: 15 residues. The CDR3 DNA follows: TGTGCCAGCACCCCAACCGGGACAGGGGAACACGAGCAGTACTTC. Encoded protein: CASTPTGTGEHEQYF.

The rearrangement uses TRBV7-9 and TRBJ2-5, with D hard to call. V was trimmed by 3 bases and J by 4 bases, leaving 9 bases between them. Per germline, CDR1 SEHNR and CDR2 FQNEAQ (reference sequence). This CDR3 is 13 amino acids long. Here the CDR3 DNA reads TGTGCCAGCAGCTTCGAGAGAGTAGAGACCCAGTACTTC. Translating gives CASSFERVETQYF.

The rearrangement links TRBV2 to TRBJ1-2; D is possibly TRBD1 (6 bases). With 5 bases removed from V and 5 bases from J, the gap between germline ends came to 15 bases. Germline CDR1 reads SNHLY; CDR2 reads FYNNEI. The CDR3 covers 14 residues. The chain's CDR3 is CASSSDREIYGYTF. CDR3 coding DNA: TGTGCCAGCAGTTCGGACAGAGAGATATATGGCTACACCTTC. Drawing the rest from reference TRBV2 and TRBJ1-2, the complete variable domain is EPEVTQTPSHQVTQMGQEVILRCVPISNHLYFYWYRQILGQKVEFLVSFYNNEISEKSEIFDDQFSVERPDGSNFTLKIRSTKLEDSAMYFCASSSDREIYGYTFGSGTRLTVV.

The rearrangement joins TRBV27 to TRBJ1-1; no reliable D call. This CDR3 comprises 14 residues. Germline loops: CDR1 MNHEY, CDR2 SMNVEV (reference sequence). Trimming removed 7 bases from V and 1 base from J, with 13 bases in between. CDR3 sequence: CASTSEYSNTEAFF. For the CDR3, the DNA is TGTGCCAGCACCTCCGAGTACTCGAACACTGAAGCTTTCTTT.